This TCR beta chain was recovered during a study of shared clonotypes between healthy human individuals. Germline V gene data show CDR1 as SGHRS and CDR2 as YFSETQ. This CDR3 contains 14 residues. V gave up 5 bases and J gave up 6 bases; unmatched junction bases: 9. Data came from immunoSEQ multiplex PCR; TCRdb stores just in-frame clones and leaves some out. The sample includes around 700,000 clones, 72% seen only once; the top ten take less than 2%. The sequencing sample was made of memory CD4+ T cells sorted from blood. Noted subset: CD45RA-negative fraction. This chain joins TRBV5-1 and TRBJ1-1, with 8 bases lining up with TRBD1. This TCR was sampled from a woman aged 25 to 45 in good health. CDR3 sequence reads: CASRGDRSAAEAFF. CDR3 in DNA: TGCGCCAGCAGAGGGGACAGGTCTGCTGCTGAAGCTTTCTTT.